The 20 T cell receptor beta chains in this list originate from one sample, sequenced in a study of blood T cell repertoires in COVID-19. Here immunoSEQ multiplex PCR was the method, and the copy in TCRdb shows in-frame clones only, minus some. The table includes 35,000 to 45,000 clones, 88% detected once. The sequenced sample consisted of peripheral blood. The receptors were gathered from a human donor in a cohort sampled during active COVID-19.

The genes are TRBV9 and TRBJ2-7; 7 positions agree with TRBD1. The CDR3 runs to 16 residues. After removal of 1 base from V and 2 bases from J, the junction contained 9 bases not matched to a gene. Germline lookup yields CDR1 SGDLS and CDR2 YYNGEE. CDR3 region: CASSVSDRAFTYEQYF. CDR3 DNA: TGTGCCAGCAGCGTATCCGACAGGGCCTTTACCTACGAGCAGTACTTC.

This clone has just a few counts. The chain is built from TRBV2 and TRBJ1-4; possibly TRBD1 for D (6 bases). CDR3 size: 13 residues. With 5 bases removed from V and 8 bases from J, the gap between germline ends came to 12 bases. Germline V CDR1 and CDR2: SNHLY, FYNNEI. The CDR3 DNA reads as TGTGCCAGCAGTAAACAGGGTTTAGAAAAACTGTTTTTT. Amino acid sequence: CASSKQGLEKLFF.

This chain's CDR3 is CASRLGLADEQYF. The CDR3 nucleotides read TGCGCCAGCAGACTAGGACTAGCGGACGAGCAGTACTTC. The V gene is TRBV5-1, the J gene TRBJ2-7; 10 bases are a match to TRBD2. The CDR3 runs to 13 residues. With V trimmed by 5 bases and J by 5 bases, 4 bases remained unmatched. CDR1 SGHRS and CDR2 YFSETQ come from the germline V gene. Based on the CDR3 plus reference TRBV5-1 and TRBJ2-7, the full variable domain is KAGVTQTPRYLIKTRGQQVTLSCSPISGHRSVSWYQQTPGQGLQFLFEYFSETQRNKGNFPGRFSGRQFSNSRSEMNVSTLELGDSALYLCASRLGLADEQYFGPGTRLTVT.

The chain couples TRBV29-1 to TRBJ1-2; D might be TRBD1 (6 bases). Germline lookup yields CDR1 SQVTM and CDR2 ANQGSEA. The CDR3 consists of 12 residues. The V end was cut by 2 bases, the J end by 6 bases, with 10 bases between. Written as DNA, the CDR3 is TGCAGCGTTGAACGACAGGAGGATGGCTACACCTTC. This translates into CSVERQEDGYTF.

CDR3 nucleotide sequence: TGCAGCGCCTTAGGACAGTTCACTGAAGCTTTCTTT. This codes for CSALGQFTEAFF. The V and J genes are TRBV29-1 and TRBJ1-1, with D maybe TRBD1 (6 bases). The CDR3 has 12 amino acids. The germline V gene has CDR1 SQVTM and CDR2 ANQGSEA. V gave up 7 bases and J gave up 4 bases, with 13 bases separating them.

This chain connects TRBV6-5 to TRBJ2-3; 7 bases are a match to TRBD2. The V and J ends lost 6 bases and 6 bases, in that order; junction bases with no gene match: 9. The CDR3 covers 14 residues. CDR1 and CDR2 from the germline V gene are MNHEY and SVGAGI. Here the CDR3 reads CASSRGLTTDTQYF. The CDR3 DNA is TGTGCCAGCAGCCGGGGACTAACAACCGATACGCAGTATTTT.

The chain combines TRBV7-9 with TRBJ1-6, with a weak D call TRBD1 (5 bases). V was trimmed by 4 bases and J by 4 bases, leaving 11 bases between them. There are 15 residues in the CDR3. In germline, CDR1 is SEHNR, CDR2 FQNEAQ (reference sequence). CDR3 DNA: TGTGCCAGCAGCTCCTCGGGGGGGTATAATTCACCCCTCCACTTT. It codes for CASSSSGGYNSPLHF.

V gene TRBV9 combines with J gene TRBJ1-4, with unresolved D. CDR1 is SGDLS and CDR2 is YYNGEE in the germline V gene. The CDR3 extends over 15 amino acids. The ends were cut back, 3 bases at V and 3 bases at J, with 12 bases in the middle. CDR3 protein: CASSAAPGANEKLFF. CDR3 bases: TGTGCCAGCAGCGCCGCCCCGGGAGCTAATGAAAAACTGTTTTTT.

The chain joins TRBV29-1 to TRBJ2-3, with 10 bases that match TRBD2. The CDR3 runs 14 residues. CDR1 and CDR2 (germline): SQVTM, ANQGSEA. After removal of 4 bases from V and 5 bases from J, the junction contained 6 bases not matched to a gene. The DNA of the CDR3 is TGCAGCGTTGTCGGGGCTAGCGGGGGAGATACGCAGTATTTT. This codes for CSVVGASGGDTQYF.

V is TRBV10-1 and J is TRBJ1-1; D gene uncertain. The CDR3 covers 13 residues. In germline, CDR1 is WNHNN, CDR2 SYGVQD (reference sequence). V was pared by 0 bases and J by 3 bases, with 5 bases between. CDR3 in amino acids: CASSESRYTEAFF. The DNA for the CDR3 is TGCGCCAGCAGTGAGTCGAGGTACACTGAAGCTTTCTTT.

V and J are TRBV30 and TRBJ2-3; the match to TRBD2 covers 12 bases. This CDR3 spans 16 amino acids. The V gene's germline CDR1 is GTSNPN and CDR2 SVGIG (reference sequence). With V trimmed by 4 bases and J by 2 bases, 7 bases remained unmatched. This CDR3 is CAWTRTSGALTDTQYF. CDR3 bases: TGTGCCTGGACTAGGACTAGCGGGGCCCTCACAGATACGCAGTATTTT.

The rearrangement joins TRBV3-1 (or the pseudogene TRBV3-2) to TRBJ2-3; no firm D call. The CDR3 totals 14 residues. Germline V gives CDR1 LGHDT, CDR2 YNNKEL (reference sequence). The V end was cut by 4 bases, the J end by 2 bases, with 10 bases between. CDR3 nucleotides: TGTGCCAGCAGCCGAGGCCTTTTCACAGATACGCAGTATTTT. Residues: CASSRGLFTDTQYF.

The chain couples TRBV6-2 or TRBV6-3 to TRBJ2-1; D not resolved. The CDR3 contains 14 residues. Germline CDR1 and CDR2: MNHEY and SVGEGT. The V and J ends lost 4 bases and 6 bases respectively, with 13 bases between them. CDR3 amino acids: CASSFNPFGNEQFF. CDR3 in DNA: TGTGCCAGCAGTTTCAACCCGTTCGGCAATGAGCAGTTCTTC.

The CDR3 sequence is CASSSGTYSSYEQYF. CDR3 in DNA: TGTGCCAGCAGTTCCGGGACTTACAGCTCCTACGAGCAGTACTTC. This chain connects TRBV6-5 to TRBJ2-7, with a tentative D call TRBD2 (6 bases). Per the germline V gene, CDR1 is MNHEY and CDR2 is SVGAGI. V lost 4 bases to trimming and J lost 0 bases, with 13 bases between them. This CDR3 is built from 15 residues.

The rearrangement joins TRBV13 to TRBJ2-2; 9 bases align to TRBD2. V gave up 6 bases and J gave up 3 bases; unmatched junction bases: 5. The length of the CDR3 is 15 residues. Germline V gives CDR1 PRHDT, CDR2 FYEKMQ (reference sequence). For the CDR3, the DNA is TGTGCCAGCAGGCTAGCGGGGACCCACACCGGGGAGCTGTTTTTT. This codes for CASRLAGTHTGELFF. Full variable domain (remainder filled in from reference TRBV13 and TRBJ2-2): AAGVIQSPRHLIKEKRETATLKCYPIPRHDTVYWYQQGPGQDPQFLISFYEKMQSDKGSIPDRFSAQQFSDYHSELNMSSLELGDSALYFCASRLAGTHTGELFFGEGSRLTVL.

A note on this clone: Here the CDR3 omits its conserved ending phenylalanine or tryptophan, so a read error is the likely source. No DNA is shown, since the ends of the CDR3 on it are uncertain; the CDR3 is the one TCRdb lists. The rearrangement links TRBV6-1 to TRBJ2-7; the table's TRBD2 call for D was not verified on the DNA. The CDR3 is 13 residues long, ends included. Germline loops: CDR1 MNHNS, CDR2 SASEGT. The CDR3 protein is CASSDLPGTRGVL.

The CDR3 bases are TGTGCCAGCAGTCCGGGGACTATCCAAGAGACCCAGTACTTC. It encodes CASSPGTIQETQYF. The rearrangement joins TRBV28 to TRBJ2-5; 7 bases agree with TRBD2. Germline CDR1 and CDR2: MDHEN and SYDVKM. V lost 5 bases, J lost 1 base, and 4 bases stayed unmatched. The CDR3 is made up of 14 amino acids.

This chain links TRBV18 with TRBJ1-2, with 9 bases that match TRBD1. The J segment lost 4 bases and the V segment lost 0 bases, leaving 3 bases of the junction unmatched. This CDR3 is 15 amino acids long. Germline V gene lookup returns CDR1 KGHSH and CDR2 LQKENI. This CDR3 is CASSPPGQGLYGYTF. Here the CDR3 DNA reads TGTGCCAGCTCACCACCGGGACAGGGCCTCTATGGCTACACCTTC.

This sequence joins TRBV5-1 and TRBJ2-7; D perhaps matches TRBD1 (6 bases). There are 15 residues in the CDR3. V shed 0 bases and J shed 2 bases, with 12 bases lying between them. Germline CDR1 and CDR2: SGHRS and YFSETQ. The CDR3 sequence: CASSLDIQGPYEQYF. CDR3 coding DNA: TGCGCCAGCAGCTTGGACATACAGGGCCCCTACGAGCAGTACTTC.

CDR3 DNA: TGTGCCAGTAGTATCGGAGGGCCAGGGAACTACGAGCAGTACTTC. This encodes CASSIGGPGNYEQYF. The chain has TRBV19 and TRBJ2-7; D is possibly TRBD2 (6 bases). Trimming took 3 bases from V and 3 from J, leaving 15 bases between them. The germline V gene encodes CDR1 LNHDA and CDR2 SQIVND (reference sequence). The CDR3 is made up of 15 amino acids.